This T cell receptor beta chain is drawn from a study of CD8 T cells in Susac syndrome. There are 13 residues in the CDR3. Per germline, CDR1 MGHDK and CDR2 SYGVNS. With 7 bases removed from V and 6 bases from J, the gap between germline ends came to 12 bases. Negative isolation yielded CD4+ and CD8+ T cells, and FACS enriched TEMRA cells. This clonotype came up once. Random hexamers were used to reverse transcribe an amount of about 0.45 to 1 ug RNA. An immunoSEQ multiplex PCR generated amplified TCR beta CDR3 products spanning 54 Vbeta and 13 Jbeta. TCRdb reprocessed the immunoSEQ multiplex PCR reads via MiXCR and lists one record per CDR3 protein. The sample holds around 170,000 distinct CDR3 sequences, approximately 96% seen once.

This receptor was identified in a human donor with multiple sclerosis. The sample taken for sequencing was CD8+ T cells from PBMCs. The rearrangement uses TRBV25-1 and TRBJ2-2; D is ambiguous. CDR3 in amino acids: CASTLSEPGELFF. The CDR3 DNA is TGTGCCAGCACTTTGTCTGAGCCCGGGGAGCTGTTTTTT.